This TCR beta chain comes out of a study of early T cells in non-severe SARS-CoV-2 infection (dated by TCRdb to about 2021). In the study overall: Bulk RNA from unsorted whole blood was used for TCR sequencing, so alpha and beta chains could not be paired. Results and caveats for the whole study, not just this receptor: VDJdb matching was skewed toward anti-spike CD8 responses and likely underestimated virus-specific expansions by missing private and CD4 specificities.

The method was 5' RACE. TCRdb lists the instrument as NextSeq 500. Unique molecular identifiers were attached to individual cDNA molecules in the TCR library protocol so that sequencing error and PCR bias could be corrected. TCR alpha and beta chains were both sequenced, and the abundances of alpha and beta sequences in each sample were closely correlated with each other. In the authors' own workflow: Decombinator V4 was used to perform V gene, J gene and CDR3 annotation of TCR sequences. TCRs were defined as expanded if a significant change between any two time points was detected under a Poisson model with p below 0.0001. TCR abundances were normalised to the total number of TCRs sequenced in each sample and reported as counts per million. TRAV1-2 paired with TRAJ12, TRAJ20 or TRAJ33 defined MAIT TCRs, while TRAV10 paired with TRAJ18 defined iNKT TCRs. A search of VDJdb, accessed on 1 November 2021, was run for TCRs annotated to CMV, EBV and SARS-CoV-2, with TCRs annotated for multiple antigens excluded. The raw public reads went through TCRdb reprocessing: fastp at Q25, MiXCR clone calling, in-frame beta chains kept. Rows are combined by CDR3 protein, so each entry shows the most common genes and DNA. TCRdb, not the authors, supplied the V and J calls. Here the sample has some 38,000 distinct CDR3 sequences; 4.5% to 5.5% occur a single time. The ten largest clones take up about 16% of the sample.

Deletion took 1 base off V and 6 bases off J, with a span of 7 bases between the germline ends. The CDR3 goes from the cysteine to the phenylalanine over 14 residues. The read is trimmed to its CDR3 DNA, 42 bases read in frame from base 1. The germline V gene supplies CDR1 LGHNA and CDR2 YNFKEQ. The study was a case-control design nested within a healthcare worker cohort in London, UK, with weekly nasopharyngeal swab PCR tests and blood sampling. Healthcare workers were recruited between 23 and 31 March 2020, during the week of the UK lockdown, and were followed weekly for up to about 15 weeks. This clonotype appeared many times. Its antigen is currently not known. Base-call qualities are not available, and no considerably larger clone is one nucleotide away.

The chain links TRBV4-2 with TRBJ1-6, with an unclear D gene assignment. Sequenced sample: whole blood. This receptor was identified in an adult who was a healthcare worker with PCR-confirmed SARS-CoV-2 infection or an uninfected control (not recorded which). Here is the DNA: TGTGCCAGCAGCCAAGGGAGCAGTAATTCACCCCTCCACTTT. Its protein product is CASSQGSSNSPLHF.